A single sample is the source of the 17 T cell receptor beta chains below, sequenced in a study of cytomegalovirus exposure and HLA in healthy donors. Some clones are missing from TCRdb's copy, which holds only in-frame ones; the method was immunoSEQ multiplex PCR. This table has around 190,000 clones, 80% to 90% appearing once. The sample comprised PBMCs. The receptors here all came from a woman aged 25 to 39 in good health and CMV-seronegative.

The chain has TRBV2 and TRBJ2-2, with 7 nucleotides matching TRBD2. Trimming cost V 6 bases and J 3 bases; bases outside gene matches: 4. There are 14 residues in the CDR3. The germline gives CDR1 SNHLY, CDR2 FYNNEI. CDR3 protein: CASRGEGYTGELFF. The CDR3 region has the DNA TGTGCCAGCAGGGGGGAGGGGTACACCGGGGAGCTGTTTTTT.

This clone appeared a few times. This chain uses TRBV6-4 with TRBJ2-5; 10 nucleotides match TRBD1. Losses at the gene ends were 6 bases for V and 1 base for J; bases not matched to a gene: 5. Germline V CDR1 and CDR2: MRHNA, SNTAGT. The CDR3 consists of 15 residues. The CDR3 here is CASSETGGGQETQYF. CDR3 in DNA: TGTGCCAGCAGCGAGACAGGGGGCGGCCAAGAGACCCAGTACTTC.

This chain uses TRBV5-4 with TRBJ2-4, with a weak D call TRBD2 (6 bases). The ends were cut back, 6 bases at V and 4 bases at J, with 11 bases in the middle. The CDR3 runs to 13 residues. Germline V gene lookup returns CDR1 SGHNT and CDR2 YYREEE (reference sequence). For the CDR3, the DNA is TGTGCCAGCAACCCCGGGGGAAAAAACATTCAGTACTTC. This codes for CASNPGGKNIQYF.

The CDR3 reads CASSFGGRASTDTQYF. The CDR3, as DNA: TGTGCCAGCAGCTTCGGCGGGAGGGCCAGCACAGATACGCAGTATTTT. This chain links TRBV13 with TRBJ2-3, with TRBD2 matching 9 bases. V shed 3 bases and J 0 bases; nucleotides not matched to a gene: 4. The CDR3 extends over 16 amino acids. CDR1 PRHDT and CDR2 FYEKMQ come from the germline V gene (reference sequence).

The chain uses TRBV25-1 and TRBJ1-1; TRBD1 might be the D (5 bases). Deletions cut 7 bases from V and 8 bases from J, with 23 bases between. Germline CDR1 reads MGHDK; CDR2 reads SYGVNS. CDR3 length equals 15 residues. For the CDR3, the DNA is TGTGCCAGCACAAGGCTGGGGGGTCAGGGTGGAGAAGCTTTCTTT. It is translated as CASTRLGGQGGEAFF.

This chain connects TRBV28 to TRBJ2-7; D perhaps matches TRBD1 (6 bases). From germline, CDR1 is MDHEN and CDR2 SYDVKM. The CDR3 is 15 amino acids. V was clipped by 2 bases and J by 1 base, with 12 bases between them. CDR3 sequence reads: CASSLPGTSSYEQYF. The CDR3 nucleotides are TGTGCCAGCAGTTTACCCGGGACATCATCCTACGAGCAGTACTTC.

The gene calls are TRBV18 and TRBJ2-5; 10 bases fit TRBD2. The CDR3 loop spans 16 amino acids. V shed 3 bases and J 0 bases; nucleotides not matched to a gene: 4. Germline CDR1 KGHSH, CDR2 LQKENI. The chain's CDR3 is CASSPPGLAHQETQYF. The CDR3 coding sequence is TGTGCCAGCTCACCTCCGGGACTAGCGCACCAAGAGACCCAGTACTTC.

This chain uses TRBV5-1 with TRBJ2-6, with TRBD1 identical over 7 bases. Germline CDR1 reads SGHRS; CDR2 reads YFSETQ. J was trimmed by 0 bases and V by 7 bases; bases with no gene match: 7. This CDR3 spans 16 amino acids. CDR3 amino acids: CASSGTAYSGANVLTF. CDR3 DNA: TGCGCCAGCTCTGGGACAGCTTACTCTGGGGCCAACGTCCTGACTTTC.

By share, this clone ranks as large. The V and J genes are TRBV10-2 and TRBJ2-1; 9 bases line up with TRBD1. The germline V gene encodes CDR1 WSHSY and CDR2 SAAADI. The CDR3 sequence is 15 residues long. The V and J ends lost 8 bases and 4 bases, in that order; junction bases with no gene match: 9. CDR3 bases: TGCGCCAGCGGGATGGGGACAGGGCAGTACAATGAGCAGTTCTTC. It specifies CASGMGTGQYNEQFF.

J is TRBJ2-7 and V is TRBV11-3; 8 bases are a match to TRBD1. The CDR3 is made up of 15 amino acids. The junction had 7 bases not matched to a gene; V was cut back by 3 bases and J by 3 bases. Looked up from germline, CDR1 is SGHNT and CDR2 is YENEEA. The CDR3 loop is CASSLNRDRSYEQYF. In nucleotides, the CDR3 is TGTGCCAGCAGCTTGAATAGGGACAGGAGCTACGAGCAGTACTTC.

The chain has TRBV7-9 and TRBJ2-7; D gene unclear. The V gene's germline CDR1 is SEHNR and CDR2 FQNEAQ (reference sequence). V dropped 4 bases and J dropped 5 bases, with 9 bases sitting between them. The CDR3 length is 12 residues. CDR3 in DNA: TGTGCCAGCAGCTACGACCAGGACGAGCAGTACTTC. Protein product: CASSYDQDEQYF. Together with reference TRBV7-9 and TRBJ2-7, the CDR3 gives the full variable domain: DTGVSQNPRHKITKRGQNVTFRCDPISEHNRLYWYRQTLGQGPEFLTYFQNEAQLEKSRLLSDRFSAERPKGSFSTLEIQRTEQGDSAMYLCASSYDQDEQYFGPGTRLTVT.

This rearrangement joins TRBV28 to TRBJ1-2, with a tentative D call TRBD1 (6 bases). Germline CDR1 is MDHEN and CDR2 is SYDVKM. The ends were cut back, 6 bases at V and 5 bases at J, with 16 bases in the middle. CDR3 length equals 14 residues. CDR3 DNA: TGTGCCAGCAGCCGCCGAGGGGGGGCATATGGCTACACCTTC. The encoded protein is CASSRRGGAYGYTF.

The V and J genes are TRBV6-5 and TRBJ2-7, with D tentatively TRBD1 (6 bases). V was pared by 0 bases and J by 6 bases, with 15 bases between. The CDR3 contains 15 residues. Germline V CDR1 and CDR2: MNHEY, SVGAGI. The CDR3 is CASSYSGQGLVEQYF. The CDR3 region has the DNA TGTGCCAGCAGTTACTCGGGCCAGGGGTTGGTCGAGCAGTACTTC.

The chain joins TRBV4-2 to TRBJ2-7; D remains unclear. Germline V gene data show CDR1 as LGHNA and CDR2 as YNFKEQ. This CDR3 has 15 amino acids. The germline V and J ends were trimmed by 1 base and 7 bases, with 17 bases remaining between them. CDR3 sequence (DNA): TGTGCCAGCAGCCAAGGGTCGCAGGCTCGGTGGGAGCAGTACTTC. It codes for CASSQGSQARWEQYF.

V usage is TRBV5-1 and J usage is TRBJ2-7; 7 bases line up with TRBD1. The germline V gene has CDR1 SGHRS and CDR2 YFSETQ. V was clipped by 5 bases and J by 1 base; unmatched bases: 9. This CDR3 spans 15 amino acids. CDR3 sequence: CASSLYGTVSYEQYF. CDR3 sequence (DNA): TGCGCCAGCAGTCTTTATGGGACAGTGTCCTACGAGCAGTACTTC.

This clone has only one observation. This chain joins TRBV9 and TRBJ2-1, with TRBD1 matching over 7 bases. Germline CDR1 SGDLS, CDR2 YYNGEE. V gave up 3 bases and J gave up 2 bases; unmatched junction bases: 5. The CDR3 runs to 15 residues. The CDR3 region has the DNA TGTGCCAGCAGCGCGGGACAGCCAACCTACAATGAGCAGTTCTTC. It codes for CASSAGQPTYNEQFF. The full variable domain, completed using reference TRBV9 and TRBJ2-1, is DSGVTQTPKHLITATGQRVTLRCSPRSGDLSVYWYQQSLDQGLQFLIQYYNGEERAKGNILERFSAQQFPDLHSELNLSSLELGDSALYFCASSAGQPTYNEQFFGPGTRLTVL.

Only a few counts were recorded for this clone. J is TRBJ2-7 and V is TRBV10-2; a weak D match, TRBD1 (6 bases). V lost 6 bases to trimming and J lost 3 bases, with 9 bases between them. The germline V gene has CDR1 WSHSY and CDR2 SAAADI. The CDR3 length is 12 residues. CDR3 loop: CASSPQGYEQYF. The CDR3 nucleotides read TGCGCCAGCAGCCCACAGGGCTACGAGCAGTACTTC.